The source of this T cell receptor beta chain is a study of blood T cell repertoires in COVID-19. Study-level information: PBMCs, B-cell-depleted T cells, or T cells were the source of the cDNA or gDNA that made up the material.

Original analysis: Amplification of reference gene primers provided the estimated nucleated cell counts. Profiling relied on immunoSEQ multiplex PCR, and the TCRdb table lists in-frame clones only, not all of them. That table gives V, J and clone size, and the DNA gave D and trimming. Among hundreds of thousands of clones listed, 70% to 90% were seen once. V was clipped by 4 bases and J by 0 bases, with 13 bases between them. CDR3 length: 16 amino acids. Germline V CDR1 and CDR2: LNHDA, SQIVND (reference sequence). Membership in each cohort depended on participant-reported clinical history. The chain couples TRBV19 to TRBJ1-3; perhaps TRBD1 as D (5 bases). Sequenced material: PBMCs or T cells enriched from blood (not recorded which). This clonotype was obtained from a woman in her thirties or forties with acute COVID-19. The CDR3 DNA is TGTGCCAGTAGTACCGGGACTTACCGCTCTGGAAACACCATATATTTT. Translating it yields CASSTGTYRSGNTIYF. Together with reference TRBV19 and TRBJ1-3, the CDR3 gives the full variable domain: DGGITQSPKYLFRKEGQNVTLSCEQNLNHDAMYWYRQDPGQGLRLIYYSQIVNDFQKGDIAEGYSVSREKKESFPLTVTSAQKNPTAFYLCASSTGTYRSGNTIYFGEGSWLTVV.